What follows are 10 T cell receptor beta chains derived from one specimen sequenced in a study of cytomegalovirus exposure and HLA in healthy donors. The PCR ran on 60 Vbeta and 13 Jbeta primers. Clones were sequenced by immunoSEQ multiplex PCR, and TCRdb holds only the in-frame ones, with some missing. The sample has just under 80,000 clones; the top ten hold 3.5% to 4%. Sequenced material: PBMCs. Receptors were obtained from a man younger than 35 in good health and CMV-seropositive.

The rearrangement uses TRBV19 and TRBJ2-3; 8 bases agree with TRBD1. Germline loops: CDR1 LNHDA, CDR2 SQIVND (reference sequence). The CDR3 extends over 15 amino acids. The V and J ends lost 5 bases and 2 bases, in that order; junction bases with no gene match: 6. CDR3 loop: CASSGGTGNTDTQYF. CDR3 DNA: TGTGCCAGTAGTGGCGGGACAGGAAACACAGATACGCAGTATTTT. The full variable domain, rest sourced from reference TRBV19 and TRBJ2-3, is DGGITQSPKYLFRKEGQNVTLSCEQNLNHDAMYWYRQDPGQGLRLIYYSQIVNDFQKGDIAEGYSVSREKKESFPLTVTSAQKNPTAFYLCASSGGTGNTDTQYFGPGTRLTVL.

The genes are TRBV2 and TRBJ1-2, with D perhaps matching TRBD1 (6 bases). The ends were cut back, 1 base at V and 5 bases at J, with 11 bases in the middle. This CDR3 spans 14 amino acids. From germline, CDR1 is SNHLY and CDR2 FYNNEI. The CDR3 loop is CASSEGTVLYGYTF. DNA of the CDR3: TGTGCCAGCAGTGAAGGGACAGTCCTTTATGGCTACACCTTC.

The CDR3 sequence is CAPLGREAYEQYF. The CDR3 bases are TGTGCCCCCCTGGGCAGGGAAGCCTACGAGCAGTACTTC. The J gene is TRBJ2-7, the V gene TRBV6-1, with D possibly being TRBD1 (5 bases). Trimming removed 11 bases at V and 2 bases at J, with 16 bases between. Germline V gene lookup returns CDR1 MNHNS and CDR2 SASEGT. The CDR3 runs 13 residues.

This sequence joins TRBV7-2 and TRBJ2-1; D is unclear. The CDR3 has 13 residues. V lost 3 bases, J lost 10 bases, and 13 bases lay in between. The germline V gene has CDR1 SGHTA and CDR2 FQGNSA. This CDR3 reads CASSFKTFQEQFF. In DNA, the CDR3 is TGTGCCAGCAGCTTTAAGACATTTCAGGAGCAGTTCTTC.

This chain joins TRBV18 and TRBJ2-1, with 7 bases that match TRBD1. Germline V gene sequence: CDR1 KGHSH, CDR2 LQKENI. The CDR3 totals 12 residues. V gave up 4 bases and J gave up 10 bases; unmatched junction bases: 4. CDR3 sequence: CASSLQGSEQFF. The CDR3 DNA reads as TGTGCCAGCTCACTACAGGGGAGCGAGCAGTTCTTC.

CDR3 sequence reads: CASSQKGGRPNQPQHF. The CDR3 DNA reads as TGCGCCAGCAGTCAAAAAGGGGGACGGCCCAATCAGCCCCAGCATTTT. V gene TRBV23-1 combines with J gene TRBJ1-5; tentatively, D is TRBD1 (6 bases). TRBV23-1 is an ORF for which the function is uncertain. The CDR3 runs 16 residues. V was pared by 2 bases and J by 3 bases, with 14 bases between.

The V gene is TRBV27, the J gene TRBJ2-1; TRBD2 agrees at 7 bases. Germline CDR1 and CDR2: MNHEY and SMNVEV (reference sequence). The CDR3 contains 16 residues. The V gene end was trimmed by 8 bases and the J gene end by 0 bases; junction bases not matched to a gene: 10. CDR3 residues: CASLLGAGSSYNEQFF. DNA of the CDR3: TGTGCCAGCCTACTGGGAGCGGGGAGCTCCTACAATGAGCAGTTCTTC.

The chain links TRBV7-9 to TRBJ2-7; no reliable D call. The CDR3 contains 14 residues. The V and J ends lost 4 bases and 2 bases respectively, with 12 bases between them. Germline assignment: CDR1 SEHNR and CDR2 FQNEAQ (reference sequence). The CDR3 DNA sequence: TGTGCCAGCAGCTCCAGTTACAGAACCTACGAGCAGTACTTC. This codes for CASSSSYRTYEQYF.

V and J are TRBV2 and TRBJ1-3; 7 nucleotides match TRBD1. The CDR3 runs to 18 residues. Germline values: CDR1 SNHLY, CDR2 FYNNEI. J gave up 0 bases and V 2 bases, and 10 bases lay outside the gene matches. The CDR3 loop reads CASSESDPRGISGNTIYF. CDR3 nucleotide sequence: TGTGCCAGCAGTGAAAGCGACCCCAGGGGGATCTCTGGAAACACCATATATTTT.

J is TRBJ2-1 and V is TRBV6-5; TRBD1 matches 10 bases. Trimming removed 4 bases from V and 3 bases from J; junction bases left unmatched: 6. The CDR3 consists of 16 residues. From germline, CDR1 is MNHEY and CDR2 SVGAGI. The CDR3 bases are TGTGCCAGCAGTTTAACCGGGACAGGGGTCTACAATGAGCAGTTCTTC. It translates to CASSLTGTGVYNEQFF.